Within the sample, the clone carrying this T cell receptor (beta chain) is large. The antigen is not known. An Oncomine TCR Beta short-read assay was used to sequence the DNA from cultured CD4+ T cells. From the PCR reads, TCRdb called clonotypes with MiXCR, one entry per CDR3 protein. The repertoire holds about 20,000 distinct CDR3 sequences, with approximately 45% as singletons. As for treatment: roughly 11-day PBMC culture with coronavirus spike peptide pools or control peptides (ViraFEST assay). This record comes from a study of vaccination and CD4 T cells after COVID-19. As for the study in general: Post-COVID sampling occurred a median about 110 days after diagnosis (range 35 to 161). Overlapping spike peptides from SARS-CoV-2, HCoV-NL63, HCoV-OC43 and HCoV-229E served to stimulate the cells.

Germline V gene sequence: CDR1 MNHEY, CDR2 SVGAGI. V was trimmed by 3 bases and J by 3 bases, leaving 11 bases between them. The CDR3 extends over 14 amino acids. This sequence originates from a human donor who had recovered from COVID-19. Material: CD4+ T cells from blood, cultured in vitro, obtained before SARS-CoV-2 vaccination. J is TRBJ1-1 and V is TRBV6-5, with D possibly being TRBD1 (5 bases). CDR3 nucleotides: TGTGCCAGCAGTTATTCAGGGATGTACACTGAAGCTTTCTTT. Protein sequence: CASSYSGMYTEAFF.